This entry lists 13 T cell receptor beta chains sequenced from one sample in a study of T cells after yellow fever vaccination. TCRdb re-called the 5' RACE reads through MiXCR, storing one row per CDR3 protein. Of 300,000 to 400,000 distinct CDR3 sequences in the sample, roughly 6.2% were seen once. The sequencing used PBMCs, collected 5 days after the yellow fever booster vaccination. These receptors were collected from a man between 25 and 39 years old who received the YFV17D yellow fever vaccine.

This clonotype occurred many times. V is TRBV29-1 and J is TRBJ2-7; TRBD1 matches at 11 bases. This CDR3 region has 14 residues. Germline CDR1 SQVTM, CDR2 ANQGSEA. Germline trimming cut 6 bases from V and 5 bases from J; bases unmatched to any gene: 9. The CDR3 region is CSVKDRGPTDEQYF. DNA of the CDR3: TGCAGCGTGAAGGACAGGGGGCCTACCGACGAGCAGTACTTC.

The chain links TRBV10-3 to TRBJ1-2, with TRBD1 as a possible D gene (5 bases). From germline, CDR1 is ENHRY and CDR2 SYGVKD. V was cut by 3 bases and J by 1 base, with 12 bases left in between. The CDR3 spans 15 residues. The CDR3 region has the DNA TGTGCCATCAGTGATACAGGCCCGGGTAACTATGGCTACACCTTC. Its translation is CAISDTGPGNYGYTF.

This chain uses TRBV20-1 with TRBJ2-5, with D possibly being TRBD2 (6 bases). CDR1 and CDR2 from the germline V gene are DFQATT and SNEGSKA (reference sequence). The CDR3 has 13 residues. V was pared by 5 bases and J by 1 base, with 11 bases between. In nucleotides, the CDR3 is TGCAGTGCTGATAGCGGCACCCAAGAGACCCAGTACTTC. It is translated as CSADSGTQETQYF.

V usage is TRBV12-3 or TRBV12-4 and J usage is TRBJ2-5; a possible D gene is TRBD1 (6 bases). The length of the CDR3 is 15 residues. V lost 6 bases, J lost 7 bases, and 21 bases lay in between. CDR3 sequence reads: CASSTPTGGEGTQYF. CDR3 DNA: TGTGCCAGCAGCACACCGACAGGTGGAGAGGGGACCCAGTACTTC.

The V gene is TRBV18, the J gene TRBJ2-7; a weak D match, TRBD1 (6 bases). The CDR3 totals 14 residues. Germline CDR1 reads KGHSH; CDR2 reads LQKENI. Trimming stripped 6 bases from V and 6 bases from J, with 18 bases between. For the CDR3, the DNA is TGTGCCAGCTCGTACGACAGGATGGTCGCCGAGCAGTACTTC. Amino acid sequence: CASSYDRMVAEQYF.

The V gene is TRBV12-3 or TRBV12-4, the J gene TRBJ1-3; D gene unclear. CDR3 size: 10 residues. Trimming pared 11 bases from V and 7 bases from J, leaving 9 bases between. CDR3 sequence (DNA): TGTGCCTGGGGATCGAACACCATATATTTT. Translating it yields CAWGSNTIYF.

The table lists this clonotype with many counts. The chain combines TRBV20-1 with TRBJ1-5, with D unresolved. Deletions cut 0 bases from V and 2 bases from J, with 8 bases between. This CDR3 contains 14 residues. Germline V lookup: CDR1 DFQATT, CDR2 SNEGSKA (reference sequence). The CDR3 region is CSARDPEGNQPQHF. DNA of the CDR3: TGCAGTGCTAGAGATCCGGAGGGCAATCAGCCCCAGCATTTT.

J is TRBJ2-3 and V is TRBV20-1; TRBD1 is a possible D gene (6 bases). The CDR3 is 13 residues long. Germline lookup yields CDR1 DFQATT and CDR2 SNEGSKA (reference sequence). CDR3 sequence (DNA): TGCAGCTCCACAGGGACCCGCACAGATACGCAGTATTTT. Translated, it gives CSSTGTRTDTQYF.

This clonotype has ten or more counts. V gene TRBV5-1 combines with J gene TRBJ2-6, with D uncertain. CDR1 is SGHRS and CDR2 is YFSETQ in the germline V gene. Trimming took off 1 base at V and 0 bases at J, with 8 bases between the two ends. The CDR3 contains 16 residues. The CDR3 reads CASSLQWSSGANVLTF. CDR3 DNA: TGCGCCAGCAGCTTGCAATGGTCCTCTGGGGCCAACGTCCTGACTTTC.

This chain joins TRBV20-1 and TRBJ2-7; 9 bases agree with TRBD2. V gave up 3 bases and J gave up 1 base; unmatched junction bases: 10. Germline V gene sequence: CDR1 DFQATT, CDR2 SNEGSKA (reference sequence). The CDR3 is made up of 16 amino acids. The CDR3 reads CSARGGRAQISYEQYF. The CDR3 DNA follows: TGCAGTGCTAGGGGCGGGAGGGCCCAGATTTCCTACGAGCAGTACTTC.

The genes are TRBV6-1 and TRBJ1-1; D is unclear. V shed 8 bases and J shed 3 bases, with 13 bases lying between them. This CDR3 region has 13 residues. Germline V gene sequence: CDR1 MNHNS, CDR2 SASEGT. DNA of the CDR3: TGTGCCAGCTCGGCAACCTCGGACACTGAAGCTTTCTTT. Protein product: CASSATSDTEAFF.

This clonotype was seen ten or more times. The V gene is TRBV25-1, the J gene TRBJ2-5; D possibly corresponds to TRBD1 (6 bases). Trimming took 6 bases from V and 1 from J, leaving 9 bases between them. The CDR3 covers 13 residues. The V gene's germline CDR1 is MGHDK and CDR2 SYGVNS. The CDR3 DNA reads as TGTGCCAGCAGCAGGGGTGGCCAAGAGACCCAGTACTTC. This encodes CASSRGGQETQYF.

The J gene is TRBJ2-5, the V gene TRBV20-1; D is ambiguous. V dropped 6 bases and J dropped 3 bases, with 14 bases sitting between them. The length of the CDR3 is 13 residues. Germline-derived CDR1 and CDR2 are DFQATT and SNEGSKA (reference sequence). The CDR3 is CSAIVWQKETQYF. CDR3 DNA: TGCAGTGCCATAGTGTGGCAGAAAGAGACCCAGTACTTC.